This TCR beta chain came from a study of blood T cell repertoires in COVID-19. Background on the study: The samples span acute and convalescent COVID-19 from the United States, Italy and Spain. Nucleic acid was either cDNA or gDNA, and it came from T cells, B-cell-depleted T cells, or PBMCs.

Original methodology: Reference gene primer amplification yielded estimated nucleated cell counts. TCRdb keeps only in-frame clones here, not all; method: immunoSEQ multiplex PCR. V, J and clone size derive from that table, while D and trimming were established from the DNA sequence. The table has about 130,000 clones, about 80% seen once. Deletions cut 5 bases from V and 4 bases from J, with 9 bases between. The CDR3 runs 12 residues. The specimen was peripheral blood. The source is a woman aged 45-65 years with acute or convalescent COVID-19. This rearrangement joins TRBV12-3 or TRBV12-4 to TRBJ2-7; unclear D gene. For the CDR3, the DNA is TGTGCCAGCAGTCCCCAGGCTTACGAGCAGTACTTC. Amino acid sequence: CASSPQAYEQYF.